This TCR beta chain was retrieved from a study of shared clonotypes between healthy human individuals. V lost 8 bases and J lost 3, with 23 bases in between. This CDR3 spans 16 amino acids. The germline CDR1 and CDR2 sequences are PRHDT and FYEKMQ (reference sequence). Sorted subsets were amplified in replicate PCRs using 200 ng DNA, about 30,000 T cell genomes. Sequencing was performed with immunoSEQ multiplex PCR; in TCRdb, only in-frame clones are kept and a portion is missing. This sample has about 2 million clones, with roughly 96% found just once. This receptor was identified in a man aged 18 to 30 in good health. This chain connects TRBV13 to TRBJ2-7, with D uncertain. Sequenced sample: naive CD4+ T cells sorted from blood. Stated subset: CD45RA+ positively selected. The chain's CDR3 is CASSSGETMSGYEQYF. For the CDR3, the DNA is TGTGCCAGCTCCTCTGGGGAAACCATGTCGGGCTACGAGCAGTACTTC.